This T cell receptor beta chain emerged from a study of Tregs in tolerant kidney transplant recipients. The study, taken as a whole, reports: Biological reproducibility was not directly addressed, but technical replication error appeared minimal.

Related graft donors supplied nonmyeloablative bone marrow transplants, and mixed chimerism was transient. Unstimulated Tregs (CD4+CD25+CD127-) and CD4+CD25- non-Tregs were sorted from PBMCs. Concerning this clone itself: Its specificity is not known. The read gets to within 3 residues of the CDR3 end, and the germline J gene fills in the rest.

Sequencing used immunoSEQ multiplex PCR; TCRdb keeps in-frame clones, though not all of them. The ten top clones account for about 4%, within a sample of 12,000 to 15,000 clones. CDR3 length: 14 residues. Trimming removed 3 bases from V and 2 bases from J, with 11 bases in between. The germline V gene has CDR1 SEHNR and CDR2 FQNEAQ (reference sequence). The sample in question was CD4+ T cells from blood (PBMCs), obtained 12 months after the transplant. The V and J genes are TRBV7-9 and TRBJ2-7, with D maybe TRBD1 (6 bases). This receptor was identified in a human patient who received a combined kidney and bone marrow transplant. Some T cells may be provided by the graft donor. This CDR3 is CASSLDRKTYEQYF. The part of the CDR3 DNA that was read is TGTGCCAGCAGCTTGGACAGAAAAACCTACGAG.